A selection of T cell receptor beta chains follows, all from one sample in a study of blood T cell repertoires in COVID-19. Libraries were prepared by immunoSEQ multiplex PCR; TCRdb keeps only in-frame clonotypes and omits some of them. The data show 280,000 or so clones, about 83% seen once. The sequenced material came from peripheral blood. These receptors originate from a woman between 50 and 59 years old who had recovered from COVID-19. Both conserved end residues are part of each CDR3. The D gene is left open where the match is weak. Part of the rows lack a size; the others show once, few, many or a class for expanded clones.

abundance: NA; d_gene: TRBD2; j_gene: TRBJ2-7; v_gene: TRBV3-1/TRBV3-2; CDR3nt: TGTGCCAGCAGCCAAGATGGGACTAGCGGGAGAAACGAGCAGTACTTC; CDR3aa: CASSQDGTSGRNEQYF
abundance: once; d_gene: NA; j_gene: TRBJ1-1; v_gene: TRBV3-1/TRBV3-2; CDR3nt: TGTGCCAGCAGCCTCAATGAGGGAGCCGAAGCTTTCTTT; CDR3aa: CASSLNEGAEAFF
abundance: NA; d_gene: NA; j_gene: TRBJ1-1; v_gene: TRBV7-3; CDR3nt: TGTGCCAGCAGTCAATCGGTGAACACTGAAGCTTTCTTT; CDR3aa: CASSQSVNTEAFF
abundance: NA; d_gene: NA; j_gene: TRBJ2-5; v_gene: TRBV11-1; CDR3nt: TGTGCCAGCAGCTTCTCGGGGGAACGAATAGAGACCCAGTACTTC; CDR3aa: CASSFSGERIETQYF
abundance: NA; d_gene: NA; j_gene: TRBJ1-2; v_gene: TRBV10-3; CDR3nt: TGTGCCATCAGGTCCCAGGCAGGGATAGAGGGCTACACCTTC; CDR3aa: CAIRSQAGIEGYTF
abundance: NA; d_gene: NA; j_gene: TRBJ1-1; v_gene: TRBV7-3; CDR3nt: TGTGCCAGCAGCCTTGGCGGGGCGGGGATGAACACTGAAGCTTTCTTT; CDR3aa: CASSLGGAGMNTEAFF
abundance: NA; d_gene: NA; j_gene: TRBJ1-6; v_gene: TRBV18; CDR3nt: TGTGCCAGCTCCCGGGGCTCCTATAATTCACCCCTCCACTTT; CDR3aa: CASSRGSYNSPLHF
abundance: NA; d_gene: TRBD1; j_gene: TRBJ2-7; v_gene: TRBV6-2/TRBV6-3; CDR3nt: TGTGCCAGCAGCGAACCGGGGACAGTATTCTCCTACGAGCAGTACTTC; CDR3aa: CASSEPGTVFSYEQYF
abundance: NA; d_gene: TRBD1; j_gene: TRBJ2-1; v_gene: TRBV25-1; CDR3nt: TGTGCCAGCAGTGAGCCGGGACAGGGTAACAATGAGCAGTTCTTC; CDR3aa: CASSEPGQGNNEQFF
abundance: NA; d_gene: TRBD2; j_gene: TRBJ2-1; v_gene: TRBV4-2; CDR3nt: TGTGCCAGCAGCCCGTTGACTAGCGGGGTGAGGGAGCAGTTCTTC; CDR3aa: CASSPLTSGVREQFF